This T cell receptor beta chain was sequenced for a study of beta chain features in type 1 diabetes. The authors obtained over 98% purity in all sorted populations. TCRB transcripts that were expressed got sequenced, as all of the isolated RNA had been reverse transcribed. Method: immunoSEQ multiplex PCR; TCRdb's copy keeps in-frame clones and lacks some. Counted here are roughly 300,000 clones, about 15% occurring once; the ten biggest clones make up under 8.5%. Trimming stripped 2 bases from V and 5 bases from J, with 14 bases between. The CDR3 sequence is 14 residues long. CDR1 and CDR2 from the germline V gene are SGHRS and YFSETQ. This clone has just a few counts.

Sequenced material: central memory CD4+ T cells from blood. The V and J genes are TRBV5-1 and TRBJ2-7, with D perhaps matching TRBD2 (6 bases). This receptor was identified in a man aged 25 to 40 in good health. This CDR3 is CASSLSGVSDEQYF. CDR3 nucleotides: TGCGCCAGCAGCTTATCGGGGGTTTCGGACGAGCAGTACTTC.